The 21 T cell receptor beta chains below come from one sample, sequenced in a study of blood T cell repertoires in COVID-19. The method was immunoSEQ multiplex PCR; TCRdb's version includes in-frame clones alone and lacks a portion of them. The sample records 400,000 or so clones, 90% being singletons. Sequencing used PBMCs or T cells enriched from blood (not recorded which). The receptors originated from a man aged 18 to 30 who had recovered from COVID-19.

The chain carries TRBV6-5 and TRBJ2-2; D perhaps matches TRBD2 (5 bases). CDR1 is MNHEY, CDR2 SVGAGI, per germline. CDR3 length: 13 amino acids. Trimming removed 2 bases from V and 7 bases from J, with 8 bases in between. The CDR3 loop is CASSYSAGGELFF. The DNA for the CDR3 is TGTGCCAGCAGTTACAGCGCGGGCGGGGAGCTGTTTTTT.

This rearrangement joins TRBV19 to TRBJ1-5, with no clear D. The V end lost 7 bases, the J end lost 1 base, and 14 bases lay between the germline ends. CDR1 LNHDA and CDR2 SQIVND come from the germline V gene (reference sequence). CDR3 length equals 15 residues. The CDR3 DNA reads as TGTGCCAGTAATTTTTTCGGAGGGAGCAATCAGCCCCAGCATTTT. Its translation is CASNFFGGSNQPQHF.

This sequence joins TRBV30 and TRBJ2-5; weak D call: TRBD1 (5 bases). Germline V CDR1 and CDR2: GTSNPN, SVGIG (reference sequence). This CDR3 region has 16 residues. The V and J ends lost 1 base and 5 bases respectively, with 20 bases between them. In nucleotides, the CDR3 is TGTGCCTGGAGTGAAGCAGGGAAAACCTTCTGGGAGACCCAGTACTTC. It codes for CAWSEAGKTFWETQYF.

The gene calls are TRBV27 and TRBJ1-4; D is possibly TRBD1 (5 bases). The CDR3 length is 14 residues. Trimming took off 3 bases at V and 8 bases at J, with 13 bases between the two ends. The germline V gene has CDR1 MNHEY and CDR2 SMNVEV (reference sequence). CDR3 nucleotide sequence: TGTGCCAGCAGTTTCGCGGGGGAAGCGGAAAAACTGTTTTTT. It yields the protein CASSFAGEAEKLFF.

This clone was seen only once. The V and J genes are TRBV7-9 and TRBJ2-7; 13 bases map to TRBD2. CDR1 SEHNR and CDR2 FQNEAQ come from the germline V gene (reference sequence). After removal of 5 bases from V and 4 bases from J, the junction contained 5 bases not matched to a gene. The CDR3 runs 15 residues. The CDR3 loop is CASSKLAGGQYEQYF. The CDR3, as DNA: TGTGCCAGCAGCAAACTAGCGGGAGGGCAGTACGAGCAGTACTTC.

The chain combines TRBV19 with TRBJ1-2, with D tentatively TRBD1 (6 bases). The CDR3 length is 14 residues. V lost 5 bases to trimming and J lost 1 base, with 11 bases between them. The germline V gene has CDR1 LNHDA and CDR2 SQIVND (reference sequence). In DNA, the CDR3 is TGTGCCAGTAGTGATAGACAGGTTAACTATGGCTACACCTTC. Translated: CASSDRQVNYGYTF.

V is TRBV7-2 and J is TRBJ2-7; D might be TRBD2 (6 bases). The CDR3 is 16 residues long. Looked up from germline, CDR1 is SGHTA and CDR2 is FQGNSA. Trimming pared 2 bases from V and 3 bases from J, leaving 17 bases between. CDR3 sequence (DNA): TGTGCCAGCAGCTTATCTCGCGGGGTACGCTTCTACGAGCAGTACTTC. The encoded protein is CASSLSRGVRFYEQYF.

The rearrangement joins TRBV4-1 to TRBJ1-5; tentatively, D is TRBD1 (6 bases). The CDR3 has 17 amino acids. CDR1 and CDR2 (germline): MGHRA, YSYEKL. V was clipped by 4 bases and J by 2 bases, with 18 bases between them. The CDR3 DNA follows: TGCGCCAGCAGCCCGTGGGTGGGGGCCGGGGGCAATCAGCCCCAGCATTTT. Translating gives CASSPWVGAGGNQPQHF.

The CDR3: CASTRLKDTEAFF. As DNA, the CDR3 is TGCGCCAGCACGCGACTTAAGGACACTGAAGCTTTCTTT. This chain joins TRBV10-2 and TRBJ1-1; D remains unclear. Germline V gene lookup returns CDR1 WSHSY and CDR2 SAAADI. The CDR3 is 13 amino acids. Trimming pared 7 bases from V and 3 bases from J, leaving 12 bases between.

The CDR3 sequence: CASSSTGVDSPLHF. The CDR3 DNA follows: TGTGCCAGCAGCTCGACAGGGGTAGACTCACCCCTCCACTTT. The chain joins TRBV11-1 to TRBJ1-6, with 8 bases matching TRBD1. CDR1 is SGHAT and CDR2 is FQDESV in the germline V gene (reference sequence). V lost 4 bases and J lost 10; bases outside the gene matches: 6. The length of the CDR3 is 14 residues. Drawing the rest from reference TRBV11-1 and TRBJ1-6, the complete variable domain is EAEVAQSPRYKITEKSQAVAFWCDPISGHATLYWYRQILGQGPELLVQFQDESVVDDSQLPKDRFSAERLKGVDSTLKIQPAELGDSAMYLCASSSTGVDSPLHFGNGTRLTVT.

This clone showed up just once. The CDR3 reads CASSLGLEHFYEQYF. The CDR3 nucleotides read TGTGCCAGCAGTTTAGGACTAGAGCATTTCTACGAGCAGTACTTC. V gene TRBV6-5 combines with J gene TRBJ2-7, with TRBD2 matching 7 bases. J gave up 3 bases and V 4 bases, and 9 bases lay outside the gene matches. Germline V gene data show CDR1 as MNHEY and CDR2 as SVGAGI. The CDR3 runs 15 residues.

This clone was counted once. The chain links TRBV2 to TRBJ2-2; D not certain. The germline CDR1 and CDR2 sequences are SNHLY and FYNNEI. The CDR3 has 12 residues. The V and J ends lost 7 bases and 7 bases respectively, with 10 bases between them. CDR3 sequence (DNA): TGTGCCAGCACTCTCGCCAGCGGGGAGCTGTTTTTT. Residues: CASTLASGELFF.

J is TRBJ2-2 and V is TRBV30; 8 nucleotides match TRBD1. Per germline, CDR1 GTSNPN and CDR2 SVGIG (reference sequence). V was clipped by 0 bases and J by 7 bases; unmatched bases: 10. The CDR3 sequence is 16 residues long. CDR3 DNA: TGTGCCTGGAGTGTAGCCAGGGGGCTATATGGCGGGGAGCTGTTTTTT. This sequence encodes CAWSVARGLYGGELFF.

This clone is a singleton in its sample. This chain links TRBV30 with TRBJ1-1; TRBD1 matches at 7 bases. The V segment lost 3 bases and the J segment 6 bases; nucleotides outside the gene matches: 4. CDR3 length equals 12 residues. The germline gives CDR1 GTSNPN, CDR2 SVGIG (reference sequence). The CDR3 reads CAWSEGAAEAFF. In DNA form, the CDR3 reads TGTGCCTGGAGCGAGGGGGCAGCTGAAGCTTTCTTT.

The CDR3 bases are TGTGCCATCAGTCCTAGCGAGATTAGCACAGATACGCAGTATTTT. The encoded protein is CAISPSEISTDTQYF. The chain joins TRBV10-3 to TRBJ2-3; maybe TRBD2 (6 bases). Trimming took off 5 bases at V and 0 bases at J, with 12 bases between the two ends. CDR3 length equals 15 residues. Germline loops: CDR1 ENHRY, CDR2 SYGVKD.

V usage is TRBV13 and J usage is TRBJ2-3; TRBD2 might be the D (5 bases). The CDR3 spans 14 residues. CDR1 and CDR2 (germline): PRHDT, FYEKMQ (reference sequence). V was shortened by 2 bases and J by 6 bases, with 12 bases between the two germline ends. The CDR3 protein is CASSLISRGDTQYF. The CDR3 bases are TGTGCCAGCAGCTTAATCTCTCGAGGGGATACGCAGTATTTT.

The chain combines TRBV4-1 with TRBJ2-3, with 9 bases that match TRBD2. The V segment lost 2 bases and the J segment 3 bases; nucleotides outside the gene matches: 3. Per the germline V gene, CDR1 is MGHRA and CDR2 is YSYEKL. The CDR3 contains 15 residues. The CDR3, as DNA: TGCGCCAGCAGCCAAACGAGCGGGAGGACAGATACGCAGTATTTT. This translates into CASSQTSGRTDTQYF.

This clone was counted between two and nine times. The chain links TRBV4-1 to TRBJ1-5, with D maybe TRBD1 (6 bases). The CDR3 extends over 16 amino acids. Trimming removed 1 base from V and 3 bases from J, with 13 bases in between. Germline loops: CDR1 MGHRA, CDR2 YSYEKL. CDR3 sequence reads: CASSQVHRANNQPQHF. The DNA of the CDR3 is TGCGCCAGCAGCCAAGTCCACAGGGCCAACAATCAGCCCCAGCATTTT.

This sequence joins TRBV5-4 and TRBJ2-5, with 8 bases lining up with TRBD1. Trimming at V came to 4 bases and at J to 7 bases, leaving 9 bases not matched to a gene. CDR1 and CDR2 (germline): SGHNT, YYREEE (reference sequence). There are 14 residues in the CDR3. The CDR3 is CASSPDRGEGTQYF. As DNA, the CDR3 is TGTGCCAGCAGCCCCGACAGGGGCGAGGGGACCCAGTACTTC.

This sequence joins TRBV30 and TRBJ1-1, with D possibly TRBD1 on 6 matching bases. This CDR3 spans 10 amino acids. Trimming cost V 1 base and J 10 bases, with 7 bases left between them. Germline CDR1 reads GTSNPN; CDR2 reads SVGIG (reference sequence). The CDR3 spells CAWSGGRAFF. CDR3 DNA sequence: TGTGCCTGGAGTGGGGGGCGAGCTTTCTTT.

Worth noting for this clone: Different DNA sequences within this sample yield the same CDR3. The chain uses TRBV2 and TRBJ2-3, with TRBD1 identical over 8 bases. The trim removed 3 bases at V and 4 bases at J, leaving 3 bases unmatched. The CDR3 runs to 14 residues. The V gene's germline CDR1 is SNHLY and CDR2 FYNNEI. The CDR3 loop is CASSEQGAADTQYF. Written as DNA, the CDR3 is TGTGCCAGCAGTGAGCAGGGGGCAGCAGATACGCAGTATTTT.